Below, 19 T cell receptor beta chains from the same sample are listed, as sequenced in a study of cytomegalovirus exposure and HLA in healthy donors. The PCR had 60 Vbeta and 13 Jbeta primers. Sequenced by immunoSEQ multiplex PCR; TCRdb stores in-frame clones only, minus some. The sample has tens of thousands of clones, over 75% seen once. The sequencing sample was made of PBMCs. Every receptor here comes from a man in his fifties in good health and CMV-seronegative.

This clone was counted once. The CDR3, as DNA: TGTGCCAGCAGCGTAGGGTCCCTTCGGGACTATGGCTACACCTTC. Translated: CASSVGSLRDYGYTF. J is TRBJ1-2 and V is TRBV9; D gene unclear. Germline CDR1 SGDLS, CDR2 YYNGEE. V dropped 0 bases and J dropped 3 bases, with 12 bases sitting between them. There are 15 residues in the CDR3.

This clone was seen more than once but under ten times. The chain carries TRBV9 and TRBJ2-3; D is possibly TRBD2 (6 bases). Trimming cost V 5 bases and J 4 bases, with 11 bases left between them. This CDR3 contains 13 residues. From germline, CDR1 is SGDLS and CDR2 YYNGEE. Here the CDR3 reads CASSFSGSDTQYF. CDR3 sequence (DNA): TGTGCCAGCAGTTTTAGCGGCTCAGATACGCAGTATTTT.

The rearrangement links TRBV5-1 to TRBJ2-7; TRBD1 agrees at 8 bases. V trimming: 3 bases; J trimming: 5 bases; junction bases outside the gene matches: 7. The CDR3 is 14 residues long. Germline V gene sequence: CDR1 SGHRS, CDR2 YFSETQ. The CDR3 sequence is CASSYQGARDEQYF. The CDR3 coding sequence is TGCGCCAGCAGCTACCAGGGGGCCCGAGACGAGCAGTACTTC.

In this sample, this clone turned up a few times. CDR3 DNA: TGCGCCAGCAGCCTCTCCGGGACAGCCAACAATGAGCAGTTCTTC. Translation gives CASSLSGTANNEQFF. This chain uses TRBV5-1 with TRBJ2-1; 7 nucleotides align to TRBD1. The J segment lost 5 bases and the V segment lost 4 bases, leaving 9 bases of the junction unmatched. CDR3 length equals 15 residues. Germline CDR1 is SGHRS and CDR2 is YFSETQ.

This chain joins TRBV10-1 and TRBJ1-5; tentatively, D is TRBD1 (6 bases). The CDR3 is 13 residues long. Germline CDR1 WNHNN, CDR2 SYGVQD (reference sequence). The V end lost 7 bases, the J end lost 4 bases, and 11 bases lay between the germline ends. In DNA, the CDR3 is TGCGCCAGCACCCGACAGGATAATCAGCCCCAGCATTTT. Amino acid sequence: CASTRQDNQPQHF.

This chain links TRBV7-3 with TRBJ1-1; TRBD1 is a possible D gene (6 bases). V lost 5 bases, J lost 0 bases, and 7 bases lay in between. Germline V gives CDR1 SGHTA, CDR2 FQGTGA. CDR3 length: 13 residues. For the CDR3, the DNA is TGTGCCAGCAGCAGACAGGTGAACACTGAAGCTTTCTTT. This encodes CASSRQVNTEAFF.

This chain links TRBV19 with TRBJ1-5, with 7 nucleotides matching TRBD1. The CDR3 has 15 amino acids. Germline CDR1 is LNHDA and CDR2 is SQIVND (reference sequence). J gave up 7 bases and V 5 bases, and 11 bases lay outside the gene matches. Written as DNA, the CDR3 is TGTGCCAGTAGTTTATCAGACAGGGACTTACAGCCCCAGCATTTT. Translated, it gives CASSLSDRDLQPQHF.

This clone was seen a single time. The chain recombines TRBV28 with TRBJ1-1, with 7 positions matching TRBD1. The CDR3 covers 16 residues. V dropped 6 bases and J dropped 5; count of bases not matched to a gene: 15. Germline values: CDR1 MDHEN, CDR2 SYDVKM. The CDR3 reads CASRTEGGPQGTEAFF. In nucleotides, the CDR3 is TGTGCCAGCAGAACGGAGGGTGGGCCACAGGGGACTGAAGCTTTCTTT. Based on the CDR3 plus reference TRBV28 and TRBJ1-1, the full variable domain is DVKVTQSSRYLVKRTGEKVFLECVQDMDHENMFWYRQDPGLGLRLIYFSYDVKMKEKGDIPEGYSVSREKKERFSLILESASTNQTSMYLCASRTEGGPQGTEAFFGQGTRLTVV.

The chain couples TRBV4-2 to TRBJ2-7; TRBD2 matches at 9 bases. Germline CDR1 and CDR2: LGHNA and YNFKEQ. Unmatched junction bases numbered 4, after V lost 0 bases and J lost 1 base. This CDR3 comprises 16 residues. CDR3 DNA sequence: TGTGCCAGCAGCCAAGATCATGGACTAGCGTCCTACGAGCAGTACTTC. This gives the protein CASSQDHGLASYEQYF.

V gene TRBV25-1 combines with J gene TRBJ2-7; 10 bases align to TRBD2. The germline gives CDR1 MGHDK, CDR2 SYGVNS. The length of the CDR3 is 15 residues. V dropped 5 bases and J dropped 2; count of bases not matched to a gene: 6. The chain's CDR3 is CASSPWTSGTYEQYF. CDR3 DNA sequence: TGTGCCAGCAGTCCCTGGACTAGCGGCACCTACGAGCAGTACTTC.

This rearrangement joins TRBV28 to TRBJ1-5, with TRBD1 identical over 7 bases. Trimming removed 8 bases from V and 1 base from J; junction bases left unmatched: 8. The CDR3 length is 15 residues. From germline, CDR1 is MDHEN and CDR2 SYDVKM. DNA of the CDR3: TGTGCCAGCCGGCGGGAGGGGGCGAGCAATCAGCCCCAGCATTTT. Translated: CASRREGASNQPQHF.

This chain connects TRBV19 to TRBJ1-5; 10 bases map to TRBD1. Trimming removed 7 bases from V and 4 bases from J; junction bases left unmatched: 7. The CDR3 sequence is 15 residues long. CDR1 is LNHDA, CDR2 SQIVND, per germline (reference sequence). The CDR3 nucleotides are TGTGCCAGTACCAGTACGGGACAGGGGAATCAGCCCCAGCATTTT. It is translated as CASTSTGQGNQPQHF.

V gene TRBV7-3 combines with J gene TRBJ2-7, with 12 bases identical to TRBD1. Germline V gene data show CDR1 as SGHTA and CDR2 as FQGTGA. The CDR3 is made up of 14 amino acids. V trimming: 5 bases; J trimming: 5 bases; junction bases outside the gene matches: 4. This chain's CDR3 is CASSAGTGGDEQYF. The CDR3, as DNA: TGTGCCAGCAGCGCCGGGACAGGGGGCGACGAGCAGTACTTC.

Notes on this clone: An end of the junction does not agree with germline; a read error may underlie this. The CDR3 spells CASSYSITGAGGYPF. DNA for the CDR3: TGTGCCAGCAGTTACTCGATTACCGGAGCGGGAGGCTACCCCTTC. The rearrangement joins TRBV6-5 to TRBJ1-2; no definite D call. The CDR3 runs to 15 residues. From germline, CDR1 is MNHEY and CDR2 SVGAGI.

The chain couples TRBV27 to TRBJ2-1; D unclear. The germline V gene has CDR1 MNHEY and CDR2 SMNVEV (reference sequence). The CDR3 consists of 11 residues. Trimming took off 7 bases at V and 7 bases at J, with 8 bases between the two ends. The CDR3 region is CASTSGNEQFF. The CDR3 coding sequence is TGTGCCAGCACTTCCGGGAATGAGCAGTTCTTC.

The chain is built from TRBV4-1 and TRBJ2-3; 7 bases are shared with TRBD1. This CDR3 region has 20 residues. Trimming at V came to 4 bases and at J to 2 bases, leaving 21 bases not matched to a gene. In germline, CDR1 is MGHRA, CDR2 YSYEKL. The DNA of the CDR3 is TGCGCCAGCAGCCGCCCGGGACAGCCCGCTCTCCAAAAATCCACAGATACGCAGTATTTT. Its protein is CASSRPGQPALQKSTDTQYF.

This clone was counted at least ten times. This rearrangement joins TRBV19 to TRBJ1-3, with TRBD1 as a possible D gene (5 bases). Germline-derived CDR1 and CDR2 are LNHDA and SQIVND (reference sequence). With 5 bases removed from V and 2 bases from J, the gap between germline ends came to 7 bases. The CDR3 covers 13 residues. In DNA, the CDR3 is TGTGCCAGTAGTCCAGGGACTGGAAACACCATATATTTT. It translates to CASSPGTGNTIYF.

V is TRBV19 and J is TRBJ2-6; unclear D gene. V dropped 5 bases and J dropped 0 bases, with 8 bases sitting between them. The CDR3 length is 15 residues. The germline V gene has CDR1 LNHDA and CDR2 SQIVND (reference sequence). The CDR3 sequence is CASSLFASGANVLTF. CDR3 bases: TGTGCCAGTAGTCTATTTGCCTCTGGGGCCAACGTCCTGACTTTC.

The CDR3 here is CASGLAGVNIQYF. CDR3 in DNA: TGTGCCAGTGGGCTAGCGGGAGTTAACATTCAGTACTTC. The chain carries TRBV19 and TRBJ2-4; 10 nucleotides agree with TRBD2. Per germline, CDR1 LNHDA and CDR2 SQIVND (reference sequence). The CDR3 has 13 residues. V trimming: 8 bases; J trimming: 7 bases; junction bases outside the gene matches: 5.